Only a few counts were recorded for the clone carrying this TCR beta chain. The data were obtained in a study of T-cell reconstitution after alpha-beta-depleted transplantation in children. This CDR3 comprises 18 residues. V was clipped by 6 bases and J by 7 bases, with 28 bases between them. Unique molecular identifiers were incorporated when the TCRbeta library was constructed. TCRdb reanalysed the PCR reads using MiXCR and keeps one entry per CDR3 protein. Seen here are some 300,000 distinct CDR3 sequences, under 13% observed once, and the top ten hold around 2.5%. This specimen was PBMCs from the stem cell graft donor, taken from the stem cell graft. The V gene is TRBV12-3 or TRBV12-4, the J gene TRBJ2-1; perhaps TRBD1 as D (6 bases). This TCR was recovered from a human donor who donated a stem cell graft to a child with acute lymphoblastic leukemia. This chain's CDR3 is CASSWRGQMNPERNEQFF. The CDR3 DNA sequence: TGTGCCAGCAGCTGGCGCGGACAGATGAACCCTGAACGGAATGAGCAGTTCTTC.